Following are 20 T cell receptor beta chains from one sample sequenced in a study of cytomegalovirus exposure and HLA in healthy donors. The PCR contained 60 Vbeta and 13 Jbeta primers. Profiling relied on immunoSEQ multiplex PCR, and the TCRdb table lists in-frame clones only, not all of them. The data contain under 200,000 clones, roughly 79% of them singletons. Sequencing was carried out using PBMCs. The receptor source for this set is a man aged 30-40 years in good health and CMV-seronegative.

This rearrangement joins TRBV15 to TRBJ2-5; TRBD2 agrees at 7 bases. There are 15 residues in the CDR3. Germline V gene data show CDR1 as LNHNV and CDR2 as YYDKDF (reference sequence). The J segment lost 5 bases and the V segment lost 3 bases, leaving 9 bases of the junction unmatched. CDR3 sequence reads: CATSSLAGELETQYF. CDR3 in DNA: TGTGCCACCAGCAGTCTGGCGGGGGAGTTGGAGACCCAGTACTTC.

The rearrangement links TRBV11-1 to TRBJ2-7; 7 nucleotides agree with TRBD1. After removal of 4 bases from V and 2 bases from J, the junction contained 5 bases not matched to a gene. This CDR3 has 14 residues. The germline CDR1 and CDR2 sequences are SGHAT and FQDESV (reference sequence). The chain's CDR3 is CASSSDRFPYEQYF. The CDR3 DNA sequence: TGTGCCAGCAGCTCGGACAGGTTCCCCTACGAGCAGTACTTC.

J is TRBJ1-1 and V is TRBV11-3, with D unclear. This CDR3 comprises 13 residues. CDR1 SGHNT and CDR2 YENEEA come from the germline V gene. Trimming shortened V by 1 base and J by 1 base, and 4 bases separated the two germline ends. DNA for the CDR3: TGTGCCAGCAGCTTAGGGCAGAACACTGAAGCTTTCTTT. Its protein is CASSLGQNTEAFF.

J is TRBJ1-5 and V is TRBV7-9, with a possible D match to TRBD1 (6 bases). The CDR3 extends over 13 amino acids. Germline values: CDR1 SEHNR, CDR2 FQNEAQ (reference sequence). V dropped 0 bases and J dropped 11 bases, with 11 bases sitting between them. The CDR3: CASSLAGQSSQHF. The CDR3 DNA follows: TGTGCCAGCAGCTTAGCCGGACAGTCCTCCCAGCATTTT.

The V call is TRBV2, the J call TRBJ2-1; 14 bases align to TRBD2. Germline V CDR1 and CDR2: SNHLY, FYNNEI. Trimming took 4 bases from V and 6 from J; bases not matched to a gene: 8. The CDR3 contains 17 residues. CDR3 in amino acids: CASSAQTSGGVSNEQFF. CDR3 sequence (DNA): TGTGCCAGCAGTGCCCAGACTAGCGGGGGGGTCTCCAATGAGCAGTTCTTC.

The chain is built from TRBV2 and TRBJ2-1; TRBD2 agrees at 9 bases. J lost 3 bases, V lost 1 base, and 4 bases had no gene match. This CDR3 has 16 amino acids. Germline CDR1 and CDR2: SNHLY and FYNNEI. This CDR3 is CASSEGREGSYNEQFF. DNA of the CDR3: TGTGCCAGCAGTGAAGGGCGGGAGGGTAGCTACAATGAGCAGTTCTTC.

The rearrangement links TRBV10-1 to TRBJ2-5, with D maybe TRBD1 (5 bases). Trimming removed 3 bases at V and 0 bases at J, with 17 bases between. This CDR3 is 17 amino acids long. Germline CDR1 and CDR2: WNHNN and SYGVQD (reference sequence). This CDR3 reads CASSDWGTRSHQETQYF. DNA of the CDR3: TGCGCCAGCAGTGACTGGGGCACCCGGTCCCACCAAGAGACCCAGTACTTC.

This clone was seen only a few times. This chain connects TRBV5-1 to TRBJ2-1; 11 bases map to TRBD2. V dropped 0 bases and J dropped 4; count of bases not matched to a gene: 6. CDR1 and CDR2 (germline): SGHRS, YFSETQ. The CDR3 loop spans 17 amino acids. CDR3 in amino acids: CASSLAGGTSGYNEQFF. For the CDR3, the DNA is TGCGCCAGCAGCTTGGCCGGCGGGACTAGCGGATACAATGAGCAGTTCTTC. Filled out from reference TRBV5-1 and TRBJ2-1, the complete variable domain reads KAGVTQTPRYLIKTRGQQVTLSCSPISGHRSVSWYQQTPGQGLQFLFEYFSETQRNKGNFPGRFSGRQFSNSRSEMNVSTLELGDSALYLCASSLAGGTSGYNEQFFGPGTRLTVL.

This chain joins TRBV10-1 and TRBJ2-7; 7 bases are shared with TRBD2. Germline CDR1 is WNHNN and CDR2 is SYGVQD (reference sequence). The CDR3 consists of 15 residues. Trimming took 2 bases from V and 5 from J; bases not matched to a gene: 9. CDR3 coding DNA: TGCGCCAGCAGTGAGGGTCTAGCGGCCGTCCACGAGCAGTACTTC. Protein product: CASSEGLAAVHEQYF.

The CDR3: CASSYVDRGGEQYF. The CDR3 DNA follows: TGTGCCAGCAGTTACGTTGACAGGGGGGGCGAGCAGTACTTC. The V call is TRBV6-5, the J call TRBJ2-7, with TRBD1 matching 9 bases. This CDR3 comprises 14 residues. V was pared by 2 bases and J by 6 bases, with 5 bases of the junction left unmatched. From germline, CDR1 is MNHEY and CDR2 SVGAGI.

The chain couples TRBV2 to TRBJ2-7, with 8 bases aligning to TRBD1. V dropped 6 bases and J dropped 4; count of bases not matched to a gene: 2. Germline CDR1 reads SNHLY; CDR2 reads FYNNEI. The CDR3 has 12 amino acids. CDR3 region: CASRQGAYEQYF. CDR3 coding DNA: TGTGCCAGCAGGCAGGGGGCGTACGAGCAGTACTTC.

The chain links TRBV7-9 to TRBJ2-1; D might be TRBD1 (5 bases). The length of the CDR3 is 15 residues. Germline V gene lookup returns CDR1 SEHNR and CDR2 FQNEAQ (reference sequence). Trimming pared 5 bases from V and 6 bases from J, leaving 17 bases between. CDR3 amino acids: CASSLLGRFGNEQFF. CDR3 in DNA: TGTGCCAGCAGCCTTCTGGGGCGGTTCGGCAATGAGCAGTTCTTC. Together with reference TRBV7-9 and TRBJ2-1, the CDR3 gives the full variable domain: DTGVSQNPRHKITKRGQNVTFRCDPISEHNRLYWYRQTLGQGPEFLTYFQNEAQLEKSRLLSDRFSAERPKGSFSTLEIQRTEQGDSAMYLCASSLLGRFGNEQFFGPGTRLTVL.

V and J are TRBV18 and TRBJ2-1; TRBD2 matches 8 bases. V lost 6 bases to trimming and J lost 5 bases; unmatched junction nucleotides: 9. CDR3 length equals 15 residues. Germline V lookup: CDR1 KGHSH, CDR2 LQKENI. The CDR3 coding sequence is TGTGCCAGCTCGCCGACCGGGACTAGGAACAATGAGCAGTTCTTC. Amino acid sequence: CASSPTGTRNNEQFF.

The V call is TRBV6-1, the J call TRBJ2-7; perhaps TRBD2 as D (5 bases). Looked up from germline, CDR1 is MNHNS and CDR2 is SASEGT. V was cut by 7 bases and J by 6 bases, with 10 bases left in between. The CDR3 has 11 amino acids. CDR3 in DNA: TGTGCCAGCAAGGAGGTTCCCGAGCAGTACTTC. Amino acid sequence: CASKEVPEQYF.

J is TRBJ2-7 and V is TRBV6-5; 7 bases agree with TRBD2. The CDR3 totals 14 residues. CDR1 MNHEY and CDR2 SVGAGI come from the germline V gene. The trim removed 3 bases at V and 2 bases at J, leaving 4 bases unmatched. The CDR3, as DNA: TGTGCCAGCAGTTATGGGAGGGCCGCCTACGAGCAGTACTTC. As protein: CASSYGRAAYEQYF.

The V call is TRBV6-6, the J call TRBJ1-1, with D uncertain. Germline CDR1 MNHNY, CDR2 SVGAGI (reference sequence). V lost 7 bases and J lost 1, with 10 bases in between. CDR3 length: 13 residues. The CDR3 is CASTPGRNTEAFF. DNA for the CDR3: TGTGCCAGCACCCCGGGTAGGAACACTGAAGCTTTCTTT.

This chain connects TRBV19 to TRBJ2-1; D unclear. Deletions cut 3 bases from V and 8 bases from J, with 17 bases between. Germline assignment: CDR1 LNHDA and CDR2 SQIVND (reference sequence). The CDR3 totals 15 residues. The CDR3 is CASSIVMVAYHEQFF. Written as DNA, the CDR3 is TGTGCCAGTAGTATCGTTATGGTGGCATATCATGAGCAGTTCTTC.

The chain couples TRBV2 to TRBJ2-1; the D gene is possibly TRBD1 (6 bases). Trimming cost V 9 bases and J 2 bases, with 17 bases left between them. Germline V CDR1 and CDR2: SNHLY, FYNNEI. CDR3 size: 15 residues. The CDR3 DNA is TGTGCCAGTACGGCCTGGCAGGGGCCCTACAATGAGCAGTTCTTC. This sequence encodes CASTAWQGPYNEQFF.

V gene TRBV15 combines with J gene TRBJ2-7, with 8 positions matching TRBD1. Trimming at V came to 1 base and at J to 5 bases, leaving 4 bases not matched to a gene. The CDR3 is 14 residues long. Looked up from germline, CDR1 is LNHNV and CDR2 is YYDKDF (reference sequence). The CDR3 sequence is CATSRGTGSHEQYF. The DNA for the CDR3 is TGTGCCACCAGCAGAGGGACAGGGAGCCACGAGCAGTACTTC.

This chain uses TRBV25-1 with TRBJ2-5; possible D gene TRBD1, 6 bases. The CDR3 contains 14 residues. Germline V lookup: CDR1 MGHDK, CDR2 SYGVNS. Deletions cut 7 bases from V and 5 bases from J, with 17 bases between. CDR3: CASTRGSSDETQYF. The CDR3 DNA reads TGTGCCAGCACTAGGGGGAGTTCGGATGAGACCCAGTACTTC.